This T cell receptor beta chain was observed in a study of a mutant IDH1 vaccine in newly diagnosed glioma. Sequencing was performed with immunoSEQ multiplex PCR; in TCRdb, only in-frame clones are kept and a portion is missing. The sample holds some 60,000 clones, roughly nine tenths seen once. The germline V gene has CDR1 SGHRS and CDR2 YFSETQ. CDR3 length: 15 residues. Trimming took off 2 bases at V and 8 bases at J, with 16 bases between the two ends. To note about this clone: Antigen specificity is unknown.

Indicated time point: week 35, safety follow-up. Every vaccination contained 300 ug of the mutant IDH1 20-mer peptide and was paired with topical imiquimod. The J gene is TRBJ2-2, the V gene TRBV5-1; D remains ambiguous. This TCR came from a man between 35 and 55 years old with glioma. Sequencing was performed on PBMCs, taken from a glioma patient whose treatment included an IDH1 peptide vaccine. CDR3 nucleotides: TGCGCCAGCAGCTTCGGAGTGGCTCGGGTAGGGGAGCTGTTTTTT. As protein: CASSFGVARVGELFF.